The T cell receptor beta chain under discussion was sequenced for a study of tumor-infiltrating lymphocytes in oesophageal squamous cell carcinoma. With regard to this clonotype: The conserved closing phenylalanine or tryptophan is absent in this CDR3, likely reflecting a read error. It is unclear where the CDR3 begins or ends on the DNA, so no DNA is shown, and the CDR3 is as TCRdb lists it.

TCRdb called the PCR reads again in MiXCR, with one record for every CDR3 protein. The table lists more than 9,000 distinct CDR3 sequences, about 54% of them singletons. Material for sequencing was esophageal tumor tissue. This TCR derives from a male donor with esophageal squamous cell carcinoma.

The CDR3: CASTRGGRTSYEQYFGA. The V and J genes are TRBV7-3 and TRBJ2-5; the table names TRBD2, a call not compared with the DNA. From its first to its last residue, the CDR3 has 17 amino acids. The germline CDR1 and CDR2 sequences are SGHTA and FQGTGA.